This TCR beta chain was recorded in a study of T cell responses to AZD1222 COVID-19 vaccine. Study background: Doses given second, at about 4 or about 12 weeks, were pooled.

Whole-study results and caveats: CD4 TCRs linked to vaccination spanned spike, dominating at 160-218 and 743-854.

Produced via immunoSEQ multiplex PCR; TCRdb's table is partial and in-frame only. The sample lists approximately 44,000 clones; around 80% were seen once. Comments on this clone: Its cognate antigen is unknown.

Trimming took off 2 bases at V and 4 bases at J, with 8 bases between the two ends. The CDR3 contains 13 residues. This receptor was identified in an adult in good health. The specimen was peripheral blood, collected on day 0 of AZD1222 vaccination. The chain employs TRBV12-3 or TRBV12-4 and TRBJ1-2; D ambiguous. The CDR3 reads CASSLSQIYGYTF. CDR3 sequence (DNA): TGTGCCAGCAGTTTAAGCCAGATCTATGGCTACACCTTC.